Reported below is one T cell receptor (beta chain). The antigen is unknown. This specimen belongs to a study of T cell responses to AZD1222 COVID-19 vaccine. CDR3 length equals 15 residues. V dropped 0 bases and J dropped 1 base, with 6 bases sitting between them. Germline CDR1 and CDR2: MNHEY and SVGAGI. Study results and limitations: Nearly half of the spike-specific TCRs reportedly recognize variant regions that carry no mutations. Of the AZD1222 recipients, only five to seven were seropositive at baseline. Clonal diversity was possibly underestimated, and white British individuals and females predominated among donors.

Sequenced by immunoSEQ multiplex PCR; TCRdb stores in-frame clones only, minus some. This repertoire shows about 110,000 clones, 85% to 95% found once; its top ten account for around 7.8%. The receptor's source is an adult in good health. V is TRBV6-5 and J is TRBJ2-2; D is undetermined. The source material was peripheral blood, sampled on day 0 of AZD1222 vaccination. The CDR3 is CASSYSAGNTGELFF. The CDR3, as DNA: TGTGCCAGCAGTTACTCCGCAGGGAACACCGGGGAGCTGTTTTTT.